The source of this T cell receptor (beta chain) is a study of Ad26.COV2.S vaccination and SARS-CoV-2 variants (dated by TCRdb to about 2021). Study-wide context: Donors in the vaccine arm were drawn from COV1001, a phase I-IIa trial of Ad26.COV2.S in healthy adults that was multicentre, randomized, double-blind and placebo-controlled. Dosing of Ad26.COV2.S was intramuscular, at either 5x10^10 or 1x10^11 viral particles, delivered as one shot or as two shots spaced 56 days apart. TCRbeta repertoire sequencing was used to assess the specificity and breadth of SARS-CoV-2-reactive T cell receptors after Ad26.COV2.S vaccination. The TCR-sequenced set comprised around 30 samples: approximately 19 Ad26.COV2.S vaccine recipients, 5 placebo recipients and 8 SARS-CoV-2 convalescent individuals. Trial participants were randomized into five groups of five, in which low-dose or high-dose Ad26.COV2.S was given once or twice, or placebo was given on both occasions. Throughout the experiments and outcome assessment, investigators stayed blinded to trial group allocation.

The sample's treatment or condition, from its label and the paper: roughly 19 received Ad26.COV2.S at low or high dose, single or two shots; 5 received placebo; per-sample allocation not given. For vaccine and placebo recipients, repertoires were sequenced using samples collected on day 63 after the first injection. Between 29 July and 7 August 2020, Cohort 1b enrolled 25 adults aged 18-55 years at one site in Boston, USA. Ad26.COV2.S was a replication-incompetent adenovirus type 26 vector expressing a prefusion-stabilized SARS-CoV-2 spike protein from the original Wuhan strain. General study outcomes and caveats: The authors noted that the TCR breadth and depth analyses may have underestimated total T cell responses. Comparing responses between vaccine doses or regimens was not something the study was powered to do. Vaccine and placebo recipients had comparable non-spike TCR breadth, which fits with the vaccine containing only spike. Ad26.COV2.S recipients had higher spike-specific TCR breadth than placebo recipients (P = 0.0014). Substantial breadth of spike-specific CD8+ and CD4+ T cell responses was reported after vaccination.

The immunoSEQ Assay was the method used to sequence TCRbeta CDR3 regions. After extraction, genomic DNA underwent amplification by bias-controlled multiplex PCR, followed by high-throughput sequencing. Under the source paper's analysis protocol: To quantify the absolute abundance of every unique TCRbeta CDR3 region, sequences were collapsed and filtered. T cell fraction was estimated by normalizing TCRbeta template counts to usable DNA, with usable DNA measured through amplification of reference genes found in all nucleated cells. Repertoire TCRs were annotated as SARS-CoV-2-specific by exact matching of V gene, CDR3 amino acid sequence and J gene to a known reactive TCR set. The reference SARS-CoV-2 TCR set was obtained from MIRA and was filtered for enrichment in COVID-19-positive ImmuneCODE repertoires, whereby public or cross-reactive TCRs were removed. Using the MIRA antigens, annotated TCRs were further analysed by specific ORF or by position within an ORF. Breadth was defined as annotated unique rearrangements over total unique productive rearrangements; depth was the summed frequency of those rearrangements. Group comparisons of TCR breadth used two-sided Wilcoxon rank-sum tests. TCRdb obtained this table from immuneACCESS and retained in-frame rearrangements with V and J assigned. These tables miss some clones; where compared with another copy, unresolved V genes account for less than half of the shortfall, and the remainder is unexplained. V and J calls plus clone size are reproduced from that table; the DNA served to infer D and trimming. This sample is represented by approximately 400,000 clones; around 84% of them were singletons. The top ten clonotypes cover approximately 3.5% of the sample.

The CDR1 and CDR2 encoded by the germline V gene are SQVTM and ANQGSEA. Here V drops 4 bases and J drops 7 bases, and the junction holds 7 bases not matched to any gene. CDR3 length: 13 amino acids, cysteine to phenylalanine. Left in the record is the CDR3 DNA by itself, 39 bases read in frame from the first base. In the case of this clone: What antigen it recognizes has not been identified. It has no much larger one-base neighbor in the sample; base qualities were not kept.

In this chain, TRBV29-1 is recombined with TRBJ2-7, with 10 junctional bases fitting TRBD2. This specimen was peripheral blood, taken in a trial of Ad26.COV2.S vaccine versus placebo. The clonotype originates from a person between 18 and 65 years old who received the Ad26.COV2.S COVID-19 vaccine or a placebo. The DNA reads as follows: TGCAGCGTTGGAATGGTACTAGCGGGGGAGCAGTACTTC. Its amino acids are CSVGMVLAGEQYF.